In its sample, the clone carrying this T cell receptor (beta chain) was seen many times. This entry comes from a study of T-cell reconstitution after alpha-beta-depleted transplantation in children. Trimming shortened V by 6 bases and J by 12 bases, and 23 bases separated the two germline ends. The CDR3 runs to 15 residues. Unique molecular identifiers were incorporated into the prepared TCRbeta library. MiXCR was run by TCRdb on the PCR reads, yielding one entry per CDR3 protein. The sample has hundreds of thousands of distinct CDR3 sequences, under 9.5% seen once. The sequenced sample was PBMCs from the stem cell graft donor, obtained from the stem cell graft. This clonotype was sampled from a human donor who donated a stem cell graft to a child with acute lymphoblastic leukemia. This sequence joins TRBV12-3 or TRBV12-4 and TRBJ1-4; a possible D gene is TRBD1 (5 bases). The CDR3 region is CASSHRRDGGSELFF. The CDR3 region has the DNA TGTGCCAGCAGCCACCGCCGGGACGGGGGGTCGGAACTGTTTTTT.